This T cell receptor beta chain emerged from a study of PD-1 blockade in classical Hodgkin lymphoma. V dropped 3 bases and J dropped 0; count of bases not matched to a gene: 15. The CDR3 extends over 20 amino acids. Germline assignment: CDR1 SGDLS and CDR2 YYNGEE. Notes on this clone: Its target is not known.

Assay: immunoSEQ multiplex PCR; the TCRdb copy retains only in-frame clones and omits some. This sample carries under 75,000 clones, 88% of them seen once, and the ten largest clones take roughly 5%. Every one of the patients relapsed after autologous stem cell transplantation (brentuximab vedotin exposure was variable). Whole-study results and caveats: Baseline diversity resembling that of newly diagnosed patients was seen in complete responders. Why repertoires differed is undefined; disease activity or prior therapy possibly contributed.

V and J are TRBV9 and TRBJ1-5; 10 bases line up with TRBD1. The receptor comes from a human donor with classical Hodgkin lymphoma. Sequencing was performed on peripheral blood mononuclear cells (PBMCs), taken before the second cycle of nivolumab. CDR3 in DNA: TGTGCCAGCAGCGCAAGAGCGATCCGGGACAGGGGCTATAGCAATCAGCCCCAGCATTTT. Its protein product is CASSARAIRDRGYSNQPQHF.